The present T cell receptor beta chain was sequenced within a study of shared clonotypes between healthy human individuals. This CDR3 is built from 16 residues. Between the trimmed V and J ends, which lost 5 bases and 1 base, there was a span of 15 bases. CDR1 is SGHTA, CDR2 FQGNSA, per germline. Assay: immunoSEQ multiplex PCR; the TCRdb copy retains only in-frame clones and omits some. The data hold some 200,000 clones, with over 60% observed a single time. This receptor was obtained from a man aged 25 to 40 in good health. The sequencing sample was made of memory CD4+ T cells sorted from blood. Specified subset: CD45RA-negative fraction. The genes are TRBV7-2 and TRBJ2-1, with D perhaps assigned TRBD1 or TRBD2 (6 bases each). The CDR3 loop is CASSREGGLSYNEQFF. The CDR3 nucleotides are TGTGCCAGCAGCCGCGAAGGGGGGCTGTCCTACAATGAGCAGTTCTTC.